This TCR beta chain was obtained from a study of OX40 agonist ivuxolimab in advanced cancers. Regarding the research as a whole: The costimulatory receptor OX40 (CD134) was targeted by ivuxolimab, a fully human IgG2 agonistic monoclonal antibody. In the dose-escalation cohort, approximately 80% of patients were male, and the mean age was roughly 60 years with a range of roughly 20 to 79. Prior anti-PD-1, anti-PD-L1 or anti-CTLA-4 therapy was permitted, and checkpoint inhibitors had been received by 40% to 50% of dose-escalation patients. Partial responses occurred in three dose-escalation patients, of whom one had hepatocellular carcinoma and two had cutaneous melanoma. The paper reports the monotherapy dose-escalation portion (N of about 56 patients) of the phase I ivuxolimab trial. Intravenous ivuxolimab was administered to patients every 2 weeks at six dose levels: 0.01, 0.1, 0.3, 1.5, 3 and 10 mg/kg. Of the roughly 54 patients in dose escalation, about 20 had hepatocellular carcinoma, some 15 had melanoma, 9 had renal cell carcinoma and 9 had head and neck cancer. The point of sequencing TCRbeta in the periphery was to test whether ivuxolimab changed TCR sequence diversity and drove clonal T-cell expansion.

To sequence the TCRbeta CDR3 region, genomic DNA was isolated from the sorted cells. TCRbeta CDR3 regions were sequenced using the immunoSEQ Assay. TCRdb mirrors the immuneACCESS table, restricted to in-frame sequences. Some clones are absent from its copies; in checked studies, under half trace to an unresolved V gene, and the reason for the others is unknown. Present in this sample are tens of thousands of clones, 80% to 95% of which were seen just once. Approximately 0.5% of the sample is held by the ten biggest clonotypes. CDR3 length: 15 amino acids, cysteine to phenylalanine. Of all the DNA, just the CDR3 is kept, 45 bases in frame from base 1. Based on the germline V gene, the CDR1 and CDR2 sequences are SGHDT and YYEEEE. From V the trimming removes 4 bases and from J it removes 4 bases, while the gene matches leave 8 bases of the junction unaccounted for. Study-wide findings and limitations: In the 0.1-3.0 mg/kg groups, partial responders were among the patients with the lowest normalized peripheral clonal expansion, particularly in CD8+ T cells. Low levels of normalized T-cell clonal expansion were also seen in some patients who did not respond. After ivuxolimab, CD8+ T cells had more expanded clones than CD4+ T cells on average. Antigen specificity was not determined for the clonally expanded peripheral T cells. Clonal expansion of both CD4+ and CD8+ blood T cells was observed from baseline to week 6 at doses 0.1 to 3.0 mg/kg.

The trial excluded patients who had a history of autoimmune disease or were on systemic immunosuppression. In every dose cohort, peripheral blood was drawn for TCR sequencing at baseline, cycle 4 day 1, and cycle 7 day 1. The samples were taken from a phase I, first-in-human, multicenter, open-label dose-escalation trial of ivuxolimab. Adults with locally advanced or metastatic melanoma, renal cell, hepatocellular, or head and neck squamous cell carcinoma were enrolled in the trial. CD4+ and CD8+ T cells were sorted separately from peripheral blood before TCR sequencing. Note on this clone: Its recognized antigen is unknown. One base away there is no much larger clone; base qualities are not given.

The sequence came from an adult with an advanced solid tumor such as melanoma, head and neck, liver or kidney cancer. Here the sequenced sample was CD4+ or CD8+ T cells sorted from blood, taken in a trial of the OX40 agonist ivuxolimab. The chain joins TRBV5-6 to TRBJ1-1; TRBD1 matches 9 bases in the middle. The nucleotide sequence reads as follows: TGTGCCAGCAGCCCCGGGACAGGGAGACCCACTGAAGCTTTCTTT. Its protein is CASSPGTGRPTEAFF.